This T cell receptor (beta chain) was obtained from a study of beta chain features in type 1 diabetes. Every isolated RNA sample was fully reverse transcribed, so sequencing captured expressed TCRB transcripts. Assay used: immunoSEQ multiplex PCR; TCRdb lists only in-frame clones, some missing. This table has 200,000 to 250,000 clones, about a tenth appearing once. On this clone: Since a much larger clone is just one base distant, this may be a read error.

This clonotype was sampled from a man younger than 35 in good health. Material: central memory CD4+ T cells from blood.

The CDR3 spells CSAIRDSDTEAFF. In DNA form, the CDR3 reads TGCAGCGCAATCCGGGACAGTGACACTGAAGCTTTCTTT. J is TRBJ1-1 and V is TRBV29-1; TRBD1 matches 7 bases. This CDR3 region has 13 residues. CDR1 is SQVTM, CDR2 ANQGSEA, per germline. J lost 3 bases, V lost 7 bases, and 8 bases had no gene match.